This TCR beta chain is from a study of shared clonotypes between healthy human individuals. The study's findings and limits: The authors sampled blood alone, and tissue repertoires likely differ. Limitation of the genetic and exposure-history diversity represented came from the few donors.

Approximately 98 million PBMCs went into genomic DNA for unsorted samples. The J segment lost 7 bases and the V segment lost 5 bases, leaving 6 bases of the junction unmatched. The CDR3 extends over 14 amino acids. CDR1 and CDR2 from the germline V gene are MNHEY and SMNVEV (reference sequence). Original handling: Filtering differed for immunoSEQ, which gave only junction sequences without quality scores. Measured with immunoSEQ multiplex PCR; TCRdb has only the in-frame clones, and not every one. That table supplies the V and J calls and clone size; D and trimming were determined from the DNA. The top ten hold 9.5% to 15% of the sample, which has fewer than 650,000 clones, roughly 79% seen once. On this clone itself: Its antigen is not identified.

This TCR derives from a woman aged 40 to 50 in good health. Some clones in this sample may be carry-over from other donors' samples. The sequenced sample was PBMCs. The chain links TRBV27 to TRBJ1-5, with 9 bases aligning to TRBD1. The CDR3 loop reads CASSRTGVQQPQHF. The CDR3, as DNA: TGTGCCAGCAGTCGGACAGGGGTTCAGCAGCCCCAGCATTTT.